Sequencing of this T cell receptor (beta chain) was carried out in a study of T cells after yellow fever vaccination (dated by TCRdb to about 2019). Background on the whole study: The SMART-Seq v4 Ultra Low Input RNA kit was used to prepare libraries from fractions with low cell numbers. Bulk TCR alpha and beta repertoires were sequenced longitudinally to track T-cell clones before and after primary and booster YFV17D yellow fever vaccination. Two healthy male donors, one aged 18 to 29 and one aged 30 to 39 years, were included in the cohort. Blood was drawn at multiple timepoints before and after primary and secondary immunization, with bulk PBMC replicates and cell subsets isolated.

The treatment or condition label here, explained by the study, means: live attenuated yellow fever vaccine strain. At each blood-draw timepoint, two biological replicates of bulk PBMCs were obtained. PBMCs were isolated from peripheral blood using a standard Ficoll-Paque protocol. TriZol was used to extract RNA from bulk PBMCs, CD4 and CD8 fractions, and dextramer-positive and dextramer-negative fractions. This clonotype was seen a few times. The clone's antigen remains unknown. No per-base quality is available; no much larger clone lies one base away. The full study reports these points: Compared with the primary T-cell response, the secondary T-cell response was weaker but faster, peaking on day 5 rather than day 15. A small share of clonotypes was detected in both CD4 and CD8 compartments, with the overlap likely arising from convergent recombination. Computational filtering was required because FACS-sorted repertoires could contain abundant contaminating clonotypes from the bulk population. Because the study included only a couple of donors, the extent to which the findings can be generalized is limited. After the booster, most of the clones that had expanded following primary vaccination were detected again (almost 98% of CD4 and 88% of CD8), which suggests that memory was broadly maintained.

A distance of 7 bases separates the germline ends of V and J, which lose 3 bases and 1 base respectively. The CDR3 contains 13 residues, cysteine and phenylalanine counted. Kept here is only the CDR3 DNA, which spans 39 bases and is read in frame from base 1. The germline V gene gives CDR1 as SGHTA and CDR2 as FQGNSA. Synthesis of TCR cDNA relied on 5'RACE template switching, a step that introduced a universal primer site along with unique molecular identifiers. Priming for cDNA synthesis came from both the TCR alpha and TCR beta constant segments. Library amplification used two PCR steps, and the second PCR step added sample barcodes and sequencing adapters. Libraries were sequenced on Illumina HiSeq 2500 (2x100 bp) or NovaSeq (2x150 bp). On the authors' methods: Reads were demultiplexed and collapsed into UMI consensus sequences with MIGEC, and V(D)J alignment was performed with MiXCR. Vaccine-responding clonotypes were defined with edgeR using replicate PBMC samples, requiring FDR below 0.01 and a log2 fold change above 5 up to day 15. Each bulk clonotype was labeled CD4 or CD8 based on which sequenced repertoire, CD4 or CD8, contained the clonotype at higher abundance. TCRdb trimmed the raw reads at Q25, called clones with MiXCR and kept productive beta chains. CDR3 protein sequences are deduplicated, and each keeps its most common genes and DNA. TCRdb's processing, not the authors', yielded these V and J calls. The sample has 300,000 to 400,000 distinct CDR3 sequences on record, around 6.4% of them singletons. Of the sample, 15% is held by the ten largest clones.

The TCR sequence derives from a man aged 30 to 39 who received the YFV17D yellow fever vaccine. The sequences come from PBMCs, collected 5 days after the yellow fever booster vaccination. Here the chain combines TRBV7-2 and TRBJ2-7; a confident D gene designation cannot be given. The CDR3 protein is CASSFLGSYEQYF. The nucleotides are TGTGCCAGCAGCTTTTTGGGGTCCTACGAGCAGTACTTC.